These 22 T cell receptor beta chains share one sample of origin, sequenced in a study of cytomegalovirus exposure and HLA in healthy donors. The PCR made use of 60 Vbeta and 13 Jbeta primers. Assay: immunoSEQ multiplex PCR; the TCRdb copy retains only in-frame clones and omits some. Of some 96,000 clones listed, roughly 76% are singletons. Sequencing was done on a sample of PBMCs. These receptor sequences come from a man between 40 and 49 years old in good health and CMV-seronegative.

This clone appeared a few times. The chain joins TRBV18 to TRBJ1-4, with TRBD1 as a possible D gene (6 bases). Between the trimmed V and J ends, which lost 4 bases and 3 bases, there was a span of 12 bases. Per germline, CDR1 KGHSH and CDR2 LQKENI. The CDR3 is 15 amino acids. Here the CDR3 DNA reads TGTGCCAGCTCACAGGAGACAGGAGCTAATGAAAAACTGTTTTTT. This encodes CASSQETGANEKLFF. Full variable domain (rest looked up from reference TRBV18 and TRBJ1-4): NAGVMQNPRHLVRRRGQEARLRCSPMKGHSHVYWYRQLPEEGLKFMVYLQKENIIDESGMPKERFSAEFPKEGPSILRIQQVVRGDSAAYFCASSQETGANEKLFFGSGTQLSVL.

In nucleotides, the CDR3 is TGCGCCAGCAGCCAAGATGCTGGACAGGGGCGGAATGAGCAGTTCTTC. Its translation: CASSQDAGQGRNEQFF. The chain joins TRBV4-3 to TRBJ2-1; 9 bases match TRBD1. The CDR3 runs 16 residues. The germline V gene encodes CDR1 LGHNA and CDR2 YSLEER. J was trimmed by 7 bases and V by 0 bases; bases with no gene match: 7.

The rearrangement links TRBV2 to TRBJ1-5, with 9 positions matching TRBD1. Germline trimming cut 6 bases from V and 0 bases from J; bases unmatched to any gene: 9. This CDR3 has 17 amino acids. Germline V gene sequence: CDR1 SNHLY, CDR2 FYNNEI. The CDR3 region is CASRLPGQGYSNQPQHF. The CDR3 DNA is TGTGCCAGCAGGTTACCGGGACAGGGATATAGCAATCAGCCCCAGCATTTT.

Points on this clone: Other DNA sequences in this sample translate to the same CDR3. The rearrangement links TRBV5-5 to TRBJ2-6; TRBD1 matches 9 bases. The CDR3 has 18 residues. V lost 4 bases to trimming and J lost 0 bases; unmatched junction nucleotides: 8. CDR1 is SGHKS, CDR2 YYEKEE, per germline (reference sequence). The CDR3: CASSIPGQGSSGANVLTF. The DNA for the CDR3 is TGTGCCAGCAGCATTCCGGGACAGGGAAGCTCTGGGGCCAACGTCCTGACTTTC.

The J gene is TRBJ1-2, the V gene TRBV4-1; perhaps TRBD1 as D (6 bases). V lost 0 bases, J lost 3 bases, and 11 bases lay in between. The CDR3 length is 15 residues. CDR1 is MGHRA and CDR2 is YSYEKL in the germline V gene. The CDR3 is CASSQDTGLHYGYTF. For the CDR3, the DNA is TGCGCCAGCAGCCAAGATACAGGGTTGCACTATGGCTACACCTTC.

The chain recombines TRBV28 with TRBJ1-4; tentatively, D is TRBD1 (5 bases). The CDR3 loop spans 19 amino acids. Germline CDR1 and CDR2: MDHEN and SYDVKM. Trimming removed 6 bases at V and 7 bases at J, with 30 bases between. The DNA of the CDR3 is TGTGCCAGCAGCAACATACCCTCGGTCAGGGCCTCGCCGGGTGAAAAACTGTTTTTT. Encoded protein: CASSNIPSVRASPGEKLFF.

This clone was seen a handful of times. The rearrangement uses TRBV7-2 and TRBJ1-1, with a tentative D call TRBD1 (5 bases). The CDR3 has 15 residues. In germline, CDR1 is SGHTA, CDR2 FQGNSA. Trimming removed 5 bases at V and 0 bases at J, with 13 bases between. The CDR3 here is CASSPKLGVNTEAFF. CDR3 coding DNA: TGTGCCAGCAGCCCGAAGCTAGGGGTGAACACTGAAGCTTTCTTT. Using reference TRBV7-2 and TRBJ1-1 for the parts outside the CDR3, the full variable domain is GAGVSQSPSNKVTEKGKDVELRCDPISGHTALYWYRQSLGQGLEFLIYFQGNSAPDKSGLPSDRFSAERTGGSVSTLTIQRTQQEDSAVYLCASSPKLGVNTEAFFGQGTRLTVV.

The CDR3 DNA sequence: TGTGCCTGGAGTGATCTGCCAGGGCAGCCCCAGCATTTT. This codes for CAWSDLPGQPQHF. The chain links TRBV30 to TRBJ1-5; D is perhaps TRBD1 (5 bases). CDR3 length: 13 residues. Germline CDR1 and CDR2: GTSNPN and SVGIG (reference sequence). The V gene lost 1 base and the J gene lost 7 bases, with 11 bases spanning the gap.

The genes are TRBV4-3 and TRBJ1-1; unclear D gene. Germline CDR1 is LGHNA and CDR2 is YSLEER. V lost 4 bases and J 0 bases, leaving 24 bases between the germline ends. The CDR3 loop spans 19 amino acids. The CDR3 sequence is CASSRRAPTAEGMNTEAFF. The CDR3 nucleotides are TGCGCCAGCAGCCGTCGAGCCCCCACAGCTGAGGGCATGAACACTGAAGCTTTCTTT.

V is TRBV4-2 and J is TRBJ2-1, with 9 bases that match TRBD2. With V trimmed by 1 base and J by 7 bases, 2 bases remained unmatched. This CDR3 contains 14 residues. Germline V gene lookup returns CDR1 LGHNA and CDR2 YNFKEQ. CDR3 sequence reads: CASSQVSGGNEQFF. CDR3 DNA: TGTGCCAGCAGCCAAGTTAGCGGGGGTAATGAGCAGTTCTTC.

This chain uses TRBV27 with TRBJ2-7; 12 bases line up with TRBD2. V trimming: 3 bases; J trimming: 2 bases; junction bases outside the gene matches: 5. Germline CDR1 MNHEY, CDR2 SMNVEV (reference sequence). The CDR3 is 16 residues long. The CDR3 nucleotides are TGTGCCAGCAGTTTCCTTCCTAGCGGGAGGGCCTACGAGCAGTACTTC. As protein: CASSFLPSGRAYEQYF.

The V and J genes are TRBV13 and TRBJ2-7; 7 bases are a match to TRBD2. The CDR3 length is 13 residues. Germline CDR1 PRHDT, CDR2 FYEKMQ (reference sequence). Trimming took 7 bases from V and 5 from J; bases not matched to a gene: 8. Here the CDR3 reads CASTLGGVNEQYF. The DNA of the CDR3 is TGTGCCAGCACCTTGGGGGGGGTCAACGAGCAGTACTTC.

Written as DNA, the CDR3 is TGTGCCAGCAGCTTGGCTGGGAGGGTGACGGAGACCCAGTACTTC. Translation: CASSLAGRVTETQYF. The chain has TRBV5-4 and TRBJ2-5; 7 bases line up with TRBD2. V lost 0 bases to trimming and J lost 5 bases; unmatched junction nucleotides: 7. This CDR3 is built from 15 residues. The germline CDR1 and CDR2 sequences are SGHNT and YYREEE (reference sequence).

This CDR3 is CSVVGLAGGSNESYNEQFF. The CDR3 DNA reads TGCAGCGTTGTCGGGCTAGCGGGAGGTTCGAATGAGTCCTACAATGAGCAGTTCTTC. This sequence joins TRBV29-1 and TRBJ2-1; TRBD2 matches at 11 bases. CDR1 SQVTM and CDR2 ANQGSEA come from the germline V gene. The CDR3 has 19 residues. V lost 4 bases to trimming and J lost 1 base; unmatched junction nucleotides: 15.

About this clone itself: One end of the junction varies from germline; a read error may be responsible. The chain carries TRBV7-9 and TRBJ1-6; D perhaps matches TRBD1 (5 bases). The CDR3 has 16 amino acids. The germline CDR1 and CDR2 sequences are SEHNR and FQNEAQ (reference sequence). The CDR3 DNA reads TGTTCCAGCAGCAGAGATAACAGGCTATATAATTCACCCCTCCACTTT. It codes for CSSSRDNRLYNSPLHF.

The chain couples TRBV28 to TRBJ1-1, with D tentatively TRBD1 (5 bases). This CDR3 region has 13 residues. Germline V gene sequence: CDR1 MDHEN, CDR2 SYDVKM. Trimming cost V 4 bases and J 1 base, with 7 bases left between them. CDR3 protein: CASSSRGNTEAFF. The CDR3 DNA reads as TGTGCCAGCAGTTCAAGGGGGAACACTGAAGCTTTCTTT.

This clone has more than one count but fewer than ten. The V and J genes are TRBV28 and TRBJ2-7, with 8 bases identical to TRBD1. Trimming took 10 bases from V and 6 from J; bases not matched to a gene: 8. The CDR3 extends over 12 amino acids. Germline V CDR1 and CDR2: MDHEN, SYDVKM. The CDR3 reads CATWGDRLEQYF. The CDR3, as DNA: TGTGCCACCTGGGGGGACAGGCTCGAGCAGTACTTC.

The V gene is TRBV19, the J gene TRBJ2-1; 7 bases align to TRBD1. CDR3 length: 15 residues. V lost 2 bases and J lost 5; bases outside the gene matches: 6. Germline-derived CDR1 and CDR2 are LNHDA and SQIVND (reference sequence). The CDR3 sequence: CASSITGAGDNEQFF. Written as DNA, the CDR3 is TGTGCCAGTAGTATAACAGGGGCAGGGGACAATGAGCAGTTCTTC. The full variable domain, its missing parts supplied by reference TRBV19 and TRBJ2-1, is DGGITQSPKYLFRKEGQNVTLSCEQNLNHDAMYWYRQDPGQGLRLIYYSQIVNDFQKGDIAEGYSVSREKKESFPLTVTSAQKNPTAFYLCASSITGAGDNEQFFGPGTRLTVL.

V gene TRBV18 combines with J gene TRBJ2-3; D unclear. The CDR3 runs 14 residues. Trimming removed 3 bases from V and 2 bases from J, with 9 bases in between. CDR1 is KGHSH and CDR2 is LQKENI in the germline V gene. CDR3 in DNA: TGTGCCAGCTCACCCATGGCCTCCACAGATACGCAGTATTTT. Translation gives CASSPMASTDTQYF.

The gene calls are TRBV28 and TRBJ1-2; D is possibly TRBD1 (5 bases). V was shortened by 7 bases and J by 4 bases, with 22 bases between the two germline ends. The V gene's germline CDR1 is MDHEN and CDR2 SYDVKM. The CDR3 runs to 16 residues. The CDR3 DNA sequence: TGTGCCAGCACCAGTTCCTGGGCCAGGGACTTCTATGGCTACACCTTC. Residues: CASTSSWARDFYGYTF.

This chain uses TRBV18 with TRBJ2-5, with a weak D call TRBD1 (6 bases). CDR3 length equals 16 residues. From germline, CDR1 is KGHSH and CDR2 LQKENI. Trimming took off 0 bases at V and 5 bases at J, with 16 bases between the two ends. This CDR3 is CASSPPQGPAVETQYF. DNA for the CDR3: TGTGCCAGCTCACCACCGCAGGGGCCCGCCGTGGAGACCCAGTACTTC.

The chain is built from TRBV19 and TRBJ2-1; possibly TRBD1 for D (6 bases). The CDR3 totals 15 residues. Trimming left V 0 bases short and J 9 bases short, with 15 bases between. CDR1 is LNHDA, CDR2 SQIVND, per germline (reference sequence). Here the CDR3 reads CASSIDGRGVSEQFF. CDR3 bases: TGTGCCAGTAGTATAGACGGCAGGGGAGTTAGTGAGCAGTTCTTC. Full variable domain (missing parts from reference TRBV19 and TRBJ2-1): DGGITQSPKYLFRKEGQNVTLSCEQNLNHDAMYWYRQDPGQGLRLIYYSQIVNDFQKGDIAEGYSVSREKKESFPLTVTSAQKNPTAFYLCASSIDGRGVSEQFFGPGTRLTVL.